This T cell receptor beta chain was recorded in a study of shared clonotypes between healthy human individuals. Turning to the study itself: The donor pool was made up of a couple of women and a few men aged 18 to 49.

The naive CD8 subset, CD45RO-negative cells positively selected for CCR7, excluded terminally differentiated effector memory CD45RA+ cells. Only in-frame clones appear in the TCRdb table, and some are missing; sequencing was by immunoSEQ multiplex PCR. The sample lists around 600,000 clones; around 96% were seen once. Germline CDR1 SQVTM, CDR2 ANQGSEA. V was cut by 7 bases and J by 3 bases, with 13 bases left in between. CDR3 size: 14 residues. This chain connects TRBV29-1 to TRBJ2-6, with no clear D. Sequenced sample: naive CD8+ T cells sorted from blood. The clonotype originates from a woman aged 25 to 39 in good health. CDR3 protein: CSALVPRGANVLTF. The DNA for the CDR3 is TGCAGCGCACTCGTGCCTCGTGGGGCCAACGTCCTGACTTTC.